These 22 T cell receptor beta chains were sequenced from one sample in a study of sequential checkpoint blockade in melanoma (dated by TCRdb to between 2018 and 2021). The receptor library was made with the immunoSEQ multiplex PCR assay. Held by TCRdb, this immuneACCESS table contains in-frame sequences only and omits some clones. Under half of the omission traces to an unresolved V gene where checked; the cause of the rest is unknown. The sample table contains 35,000 to 45,000 clones; only one count was recorded for approximately 84% of them. Around 5.8% of the sample rests with the top ten. The treatment or condition label here, explained by the study, means: randomized to nivolumab then ipilimumab (arm A) or the reverse (arm B). Sequenced here: CD8+ T cells sorted from blood (inferred from file names), sampled from a patient given nivolumab and ipilimumab in sequence. The source of these receptors is a human donor with melanoma.

The V gene is TRBV4-1, the J gene TRBJ2-5; 9 nucleotides line up with TRBD1. Judging by the DNA end, TRBJ2-7 fits better; the J call may be wrong. The CDR3 runs 15 residues. Germline CDR1 reads MGHRA; CDR2 reads YSYEKL. The CDR3 DNA is TGCGCCAGCAGCCAAGGTGGGACAGGGTCTTACGAGCAGTACTTC. The encoded protein is CASSQGGTGSYEQYF.

The CDR3 sequence: CASSHYQGTGAEAFF. The CDR3 DNA reads TGTGCCAGCAGTCACTACCAAGGGACAGGGGCTGAAGCTTTCTTT. The V and J genes are TRBV6-5 and TRBJ1-1, with 10 bases fitting TRBD1. CDR1 and CDR2 (germline): MNHEY, SVGAGI. The CDR3 sequence is 15 residues long. V was clipped by 5 bases and J by 6 bases; unmatched bases: 9.

This clone was counted a few times. This chain joins TRBV14 and TRBJ1-1; maybe TRBD1 (6 bases). From germline, CDR1 is SGHDN and CDR2 FVKESK. The length of the CDR3 is 15 residues. V was clipped by 0 bases and J by 3 bases, with 11 bases between them. The CDR3 coding sequence is TGTGCCAGCAGCCAAGAGCAGGGGCGAGACACTGAAGCTTTCTTT. Protein: CASSQEQGRDTEAFF.

The rearrangement links TRBV7-9 to TRBJ2-3; possible D gene TRBD1, 5 bases. This CDR3 has 15 residues. V gave up 3 bases and J gave up 0 bases, with 10 bases separating them. Looked up from germline, CDR1 is SEHNR and CDR2 is FQNEAQ (reference sequence). The CDR3 coding sequence is TGTGCCAGCAGCTTGTTACAGGTTAGCACAGATACGCAGTATTTT. Protein sequence: CASSLLQVSTDTQYF.

The rearrangement joins TRBV13 to TRBJ1-1; 7 nucleotides agree with TRBD1. This CDR3 has 15 amino acids. After removal of 5 bases from V and 3 bases from J, the junction contained 9 bases not matched to a gene. Germline CDR1 and CDR2: PRHDT and FYEKMQ (reference sequence). The CDR3 sequence is CASSLPSTGDTEAFF. The CDR3 DNA is TGTGCCAGCAGCCTACCAAGTACAGGGGACACTGAAGCTTTCTTT.

The chain links TRBV5-4 to TRBJ2-1; 7 positions agree with TRBD2. V was clipped by 4 bases and J by 3 bases; unmatched bases: 7. CDR3 length equals 15 residues. CDR1 SGHNT and CDR2 YYREEE come from the germline V gene (reference sequence). The CDR3 DNA is TGTGCCAGCAGCGCGTGGGAGGGTCTCTACAATGAGCAGTTCTTC. Its protein is CASSAWEGLYNEQFF.

V usage is TRBV11-2 and J usage is TRBJ1-6, with a tentative D call TRBD1 (5 bases). The CDR3 contains 19 residues. CDR1 and CDR2 (germline): SGHAT, FQNNGV. Trimming took off 1 base at V and 6 bases at J, with 22 bases between the two ends. The CDR3 DNA sequence: TGTGCCAGCAGCTTAGTAGCGAACCCGGGGCCGGGGGGTAATTCACCCCTCCACTTT. It yields the protein CASSLVANPGPGGNSPLHF. Looking up the rest from reference TRBV11-2 and TRBJ1-6 gives the full variable domain: EAGVAQSPRYKIIEKRQSVAFWCNPISGHATLYWYQQILGQGPKLLIQFQNNGVVDDSQLPKDRFSAERLKGVDSTLKIQPAKLEDSAVYLCASSLVANPGPGGNSPLHFGNGTRLTVT.

The V and J genes are TRBV27 and TRBJ2-1; D unclear. V lost 0 bases to trimming and J lost 6 bases, with 6 bases between them. CDR1 and CDR2 from the germline V gene are MNHEY and SMNVEV (reference sequence). The CDR3 is 13 residues long. CDR3 in amino acids: CASSLSVSNEQFF. As DNA, the CDR3 is TGTGCCAGCAGTTTATCGGTGAGCAATGAGCAGTTCTTC.

The genes are TRBV27 and TRBJ2-3; 7 bases agree with TRBD1. Germline trimming cut 5 bases from V and 5 bases from J; bases unmatched to any gene: 4. The CDR3 extends over 13 amino acids. Looked up from germline, CDR1 is MNHEY and CDR2 is SMNVEV (reference sequence). Here the CDR3 DNA reads TGTGCCAGCAGTGTTTACAGGGGAGATACGCAGTATTTT. It yields the protein CASSVYRGDTQYF.

With respect to this clone: A junction end diverges from the germline sequence, so it may reflect a read error. This chain joins TRBV27 and TRBJ2-7; possibly TRBD1 for D (6 bases). The CDR3 has 12 amino acids. Germline CDR1 and CDR2: MNHEY and SMNVEV (reference sequence). For the CDR3, the DNA is TGTGTCAGCAGCCAGGACAGCTACGAGCAGTACTTC. It encodes CVSSQDSYEQYF.

This chain connects TRBV7-9 to TRBJ1-6; no clear D. The V gene lost 0 bases and the J gene lost 13 bases, with 10 bases spanning the gap. Germline CDR1 reads SEHNR; CDR2 reads FQNEAQ (reference sequence). The CDR3 totals 13 residues. The chain's CDR3 is CASSLAVLSPLHF. The CDR3 nucleotides read TGTGCCAGCAGCTTAGCCGTCTTGAGCCCCCTCCACTTT. The full variable domain, with the rest looked up from reference TRBV7-9 and TRBJ1-6, is DTGVSQNPRHKITKRGQNVTFRCDPISEHNRLYWYRQTLGQGPEFLTYFQNEAQLEKSRLLSDRFSAERPKGSFSTLEIQRTEQGDSAMYLCASSLAVLSPLHFGNGTRLTVT.

Remarks on this clone: A junction boundary mismatches the germline segment, possibly from a read error. The chain recombines TRBV7-9 with TRBJ2-1, with TRBD2 matching over 9 bases. Germline loops: CDR1 SEHNR, CDR2 FQNEAQ (reference sequence). The CDR3 runs to 14 residues. CDR3 protein: CASSYWTSDGIVVF. The CDR3 coding sequence is TGTGCCAGCAGCTACTGGACTAGCGATGGTATTGTGGTCTTC.

This clone was recorded only once. The rearrangement links TRBV6-5 to TRBJ1-6, with 8 bases fitting TRBD1. Germline CDR1 MNHEY, CDR2 SVGAGI. The V gene end was trimmed by 6 bases and the J gene end by 6 bases; junction bases not matched to a gene: 4. The CDR3 runs 14 residues. The CDR3 here is CASRRGQGNSPLHF. The CDR3 DNA reads TGTGCCAGCAGACGCGGACAGGGTAATTCACCCCTCCACTTT.

CDR3: CASSLGGEAYEQYF. CDR3 in DNA: TGTGCCAGCAGTTTGGGGGGGGAGGCCTACGAGCAGTACTTC. The chain combines TRBV28 with TRBJ2-7; 7 nucleotides agree with TRBD2. This CDR3 is 14 amino acids long. With 3 bases clipped from V and 2 bases from J, the junction kept 4 bases outside the gene matches. Looked up from germline, CDR1 is MDHEN and CDR2 is SYDVKM. Using reference TRBV28 and TRBJ2-7 for the parts outside the CDR3, the full variable domain is DVKVTQSSRYLVKRTGEKVFLECVQDMDHENMFWYRQDPGLGLRLIYFSYDVKMKEKGDIPEGYSVSREKKERFSLILESASTNQTSMYLCASSLGGEAYEQYFGPGTRLTVT.

The rearrangement links TRBV6-5 to TRBJ2-7; D is possibly TRBD2 (7 bases). Germline-derived CDR1 and CDR2 are MNHEY and SVGAGI. Trimming took off 7 bases at V and 4 bases at J, with 17 bases between the two ends. This CDR3 spans 14 amino acids. CDR3 DNA: TGTGCCAGCACCCACCTGGGGGGGGCTTACGAGCAGTACTTC. Translation: CASTHLGGAYEQYF.

V and J are TRBV27 and TRBJ2-4, with a possible D match to TRBD1 (5 bases). The CDR3 consists of 12 residues. Germline V CDR1 and CDR2: MNHEY, SMNVEV (reference sequence). V lost 7 bases, J lost 8 bases, and 12 bases lay in between. CDR3 in DNA: TGTGCCAGCACGGACCAGACAGACATTCAGTACTTC. It codes for CASTDQTDIQYF.

The rearrangement joins TRBV19 to TRBJ2-7; the D gene is possibly TRBD2 (5 bases). The germline V and J ends were trimmed by 9 bases and 4 bases, with 10 bases remaining between them. In germline, CDR1 is LNHDA, CDR2 SQIVND (reference sequence). This CDR3 region has 11 residues. Here the CDR3 reads CASGDLYEQYF. The CDR3 DNA reads TGTGCCAGCGGGGATCTGTACGAGCAGTACTTC.

The V call is TRBV27, the J call TRBJ1-6, with D unclear. Trimming took off 9 bases at V and 10 bases at J, with 13 bases between the two ends. The CDR3 is 12 residues long. The V gene's germline CDR1 is MNHEY and CDR2 SMNVEV (reference sequence). This chain's CDR3 is CASREAGSPLHF. The DNA of the CDR3 is TGTGCCAGTCGGGAGGCGGGCTCACCCCTCCACTTT.

This CDR3 is CASSYIQSYGYTF. For the CDR3, the DNA is TGTGCCAGCAGTTATATACAGTCTTATGGCTACACCTTC. This rearrangement joins TRBV6-6 to TRBJ1-2, with unresolved D. CDR1 MNHNY and CDR2 SVGAGI come from the germline V gene (reference sequence). This CDR3 comprises 13 residues. Trimming took 3 bases from V and 5 from J, leaving 10 bases between them.

CDR3 sequence: CAWGTGDFGEAFF. CDR3 sequence (DNA): TGTGCCTGGGGGACAGGGGATTTCGGTGAAGCTTTCTTT. V and J are TRBV30 and TRBJ1-1; 10 positions match TRBD1. The CDR3 loop spans 13 amino acids. With 5 bases clipped from V and 7 bases from J, the junction kept 7 bases outside the gene matches. Per germline, CDR1 GTSNPN and CDR2 SVGIG (reference sequence).

The V call is TRBV29-1, the J call TRBJ2-1; D is unclear. V lost 7 bases and J lost 4, with 11 bases in between. The CDR3 has 12 residues. Germline V gives CDR1 SQVTM, CDR2 ANQGSEA. The CDR3 DNA reads as TGCAGCGGCCATGGAGTTTACAATGAGCAGTTCTTC. The encoded protein is CSGHGVYNEQFF.

The gene calls are TRBV2 and TRBJ1-1; TRBD1 matches 8 bases. Germline CDR1 reads SNHLY; CDR2 reads FYNNEI. The CDR3 is 12 amino acids. The J segment lost 6 bases and the V segment lost 6 bases, leaving 3 bases of the junction unmatched. The CDR3 protein is CASRTGGAEAFF. In DNA form, the CDR3 reads TGTGCCAGCAGAACAGGGGGAGCTGAAGCTTTCTTT.